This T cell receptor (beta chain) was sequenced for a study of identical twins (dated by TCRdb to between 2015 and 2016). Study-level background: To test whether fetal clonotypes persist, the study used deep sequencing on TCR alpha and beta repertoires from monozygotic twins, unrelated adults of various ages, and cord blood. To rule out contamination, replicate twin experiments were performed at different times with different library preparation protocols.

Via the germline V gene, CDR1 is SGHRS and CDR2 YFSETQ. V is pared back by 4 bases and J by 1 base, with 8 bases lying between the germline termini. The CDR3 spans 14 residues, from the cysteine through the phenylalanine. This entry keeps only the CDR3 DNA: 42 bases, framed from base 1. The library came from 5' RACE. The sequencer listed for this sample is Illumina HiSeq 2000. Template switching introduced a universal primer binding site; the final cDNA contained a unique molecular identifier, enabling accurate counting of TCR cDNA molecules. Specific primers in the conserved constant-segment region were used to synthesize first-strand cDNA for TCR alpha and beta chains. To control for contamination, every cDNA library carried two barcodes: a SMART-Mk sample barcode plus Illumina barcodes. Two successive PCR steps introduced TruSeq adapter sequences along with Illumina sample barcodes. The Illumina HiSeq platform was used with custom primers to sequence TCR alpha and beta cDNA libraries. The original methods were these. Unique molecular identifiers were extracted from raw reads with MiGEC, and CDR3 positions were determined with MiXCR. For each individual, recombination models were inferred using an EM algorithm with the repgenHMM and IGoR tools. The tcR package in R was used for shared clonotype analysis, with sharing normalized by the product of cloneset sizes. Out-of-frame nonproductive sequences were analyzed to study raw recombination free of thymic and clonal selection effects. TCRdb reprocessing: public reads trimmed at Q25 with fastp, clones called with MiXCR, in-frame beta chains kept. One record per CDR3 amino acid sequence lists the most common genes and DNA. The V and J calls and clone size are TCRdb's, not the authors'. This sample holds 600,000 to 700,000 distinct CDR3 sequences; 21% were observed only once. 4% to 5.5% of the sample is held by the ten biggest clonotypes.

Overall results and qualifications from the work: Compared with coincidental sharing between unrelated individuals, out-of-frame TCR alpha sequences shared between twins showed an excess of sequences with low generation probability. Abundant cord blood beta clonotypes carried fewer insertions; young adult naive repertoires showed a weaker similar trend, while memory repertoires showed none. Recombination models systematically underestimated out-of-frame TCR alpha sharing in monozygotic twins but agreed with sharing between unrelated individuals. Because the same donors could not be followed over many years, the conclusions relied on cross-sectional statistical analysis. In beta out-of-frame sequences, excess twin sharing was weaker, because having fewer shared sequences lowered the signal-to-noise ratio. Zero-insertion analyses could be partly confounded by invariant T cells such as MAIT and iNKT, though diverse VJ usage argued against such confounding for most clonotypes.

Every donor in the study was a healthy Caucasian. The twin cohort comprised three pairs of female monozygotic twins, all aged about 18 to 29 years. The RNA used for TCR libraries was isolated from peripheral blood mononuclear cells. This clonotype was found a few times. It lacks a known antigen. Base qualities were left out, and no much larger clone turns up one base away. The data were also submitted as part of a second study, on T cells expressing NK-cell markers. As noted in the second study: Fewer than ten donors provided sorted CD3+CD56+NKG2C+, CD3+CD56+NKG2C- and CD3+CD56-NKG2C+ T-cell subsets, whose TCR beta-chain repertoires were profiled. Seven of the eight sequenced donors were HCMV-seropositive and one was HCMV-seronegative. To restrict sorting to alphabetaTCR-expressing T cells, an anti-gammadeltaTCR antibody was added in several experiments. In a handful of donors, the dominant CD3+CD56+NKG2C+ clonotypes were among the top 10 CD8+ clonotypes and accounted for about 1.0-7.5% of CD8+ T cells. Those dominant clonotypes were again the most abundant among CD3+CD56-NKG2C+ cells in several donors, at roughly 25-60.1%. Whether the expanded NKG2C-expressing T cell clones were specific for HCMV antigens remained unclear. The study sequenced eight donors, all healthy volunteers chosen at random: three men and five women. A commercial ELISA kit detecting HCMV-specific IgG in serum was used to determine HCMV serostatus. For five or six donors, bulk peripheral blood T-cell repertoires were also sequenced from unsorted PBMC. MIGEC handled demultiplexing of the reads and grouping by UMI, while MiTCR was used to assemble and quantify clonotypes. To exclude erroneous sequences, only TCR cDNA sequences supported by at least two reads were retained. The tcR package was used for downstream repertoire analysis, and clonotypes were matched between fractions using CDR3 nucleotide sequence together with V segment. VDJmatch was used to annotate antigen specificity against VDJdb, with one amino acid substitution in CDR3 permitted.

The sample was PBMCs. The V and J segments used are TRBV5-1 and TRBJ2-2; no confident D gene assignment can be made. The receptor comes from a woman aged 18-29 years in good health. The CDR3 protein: CASSPYMNTGELFF. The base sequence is TGCGCCAGCAGCCCTTATATGAACACCGGGGAGCTGTTTTTT.